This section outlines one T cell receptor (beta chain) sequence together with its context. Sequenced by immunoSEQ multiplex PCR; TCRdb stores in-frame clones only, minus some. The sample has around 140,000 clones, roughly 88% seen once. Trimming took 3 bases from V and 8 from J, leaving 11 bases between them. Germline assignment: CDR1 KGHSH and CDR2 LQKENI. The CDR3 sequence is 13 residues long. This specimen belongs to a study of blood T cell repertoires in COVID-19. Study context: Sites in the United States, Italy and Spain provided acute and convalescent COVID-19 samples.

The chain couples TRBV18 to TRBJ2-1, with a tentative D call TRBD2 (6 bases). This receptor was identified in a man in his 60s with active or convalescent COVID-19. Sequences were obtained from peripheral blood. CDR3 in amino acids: CASSPLGSDEQFF. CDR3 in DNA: TGTGCCAGCTCACCGCTCGGGAGCGATGAGCAGTTCTTC.